These 31 T cell receptor beta chains were all obtained from the same sample, sequenced in a study of blood T cell repertoires in COVID-19. Data came from immunoSEQ multiplex PCR; TCRdb stores just in-frame clones and leaves some out. The sample holds roughly 200,000 clones; roughly 90% are singletons and the top ten take 10%. The sample taken for sequencing was PBMCs or T cells enriched from blood (not recorded which). The receptor set was obtained from a man between 18 and 35 years old with acute COVID-19.

This chain uses TRBV11-1 with TRBJ2-7; 8 nucleotides line up with TRBD2. With 5 bases clipped from V and 4 bases from J, the junction kept 7 bases outside the gene matches. The CDR3 has 14 amino acids. Germline V gene data show CDR1 as SGHAT and CDR2 as FQDESV (reference sequence). This CDR3 reads CASSAGTSIYEQYF. DNA for the CDR3: TGTGCCAGCAGCGCCGGGACTAGTATTTACGAGCAGTACTTC.

V gene TRBV4-1 combines with J gene TRBJ1-4, with 7 bases matching TRBD1. The CDR3 length is 15 residues. Germline V gene lookup returns CDR1 MGHRA and CDR2 YSYEKL. The V segment lost 0 bases and the J segment 6 bases; nucleotides outside the gene matches: 4. DNA of the CDR3: TGCGCCAGCAGCCAAGATGGAACAGGGGATGAAAAACTGTTTTTT. Encoded protein: CASSQDGTGDEKLFF.

V and J are TRBV2 and TRBJ1-2, with D possibly TRBD1 on 5 matching bases. V gave up 5 bases and J gave up 7 bases, with 11 bases separating them. Germline V gene data show CDR1 as SNHLY and CDR2 as FYNNEI. The CDR3 runs to 12 residues. The CDR3, as DNA: TGTGCCAGCAGTCGGGTAGGGGCTGGCTACACCTTC. Translated: CASSRVGAGYTF.

This chain uses TRBV6-4 with TRBJ2-1, with 11 bases lining up with TRBD2. The CDR3 runs 15 residues. Germline lookup yields CDR1 MRHNA and CDR2 SNTAGT. V lost 3 bases to trimming and J lost 4 bases; unmatched junction nucleotides: 2. DNA of the CDR3: TGTGCCAGCAGTGAGAGACTAGCGGGGTACAATGAGCAGTTCTTC. It is translated as CASSERLAGYNEQFF.

This clone was counted a single time. This chain uses TRBV18 with TRBJ1-1; 10 nucleotides match TRBD1. V gave up 0 bases and J gave up 3 bases; unmatched junction bases: 13. In germline, CDR1 is KGHSH, CDR2 LQKENI. CDR3 length: 19 residues. CDR3 nucleotide sequence: TGTGCCAGCTCACCACCACCTTCGGGACAGGGGAATGTGTACACTGAAGCTTTCTTT. This encodes CASSPPPSGQGNVYTEAFF.

The chain is built from TRBV27 and TRBJ2-7; 7 nucleotides agree with TRBD2. This CDR3 is built from 14 residues. Germline V CDR1 and CDR2: MNHEY, SMNVEV (reference sequence). After removal of 8 bases from V and 6 bases from J, the junction contained 13 bases not matched to a gene. The CDR3 loop reads CASRYGGGPGEQYF. The CDR3 DNA reads TGTGCCAGCCGGTACGGGGGAGGGCCAGGCGAGCAGTACTTC.

This clone turned up a few times. This sequence joins TRBV6-1 and TRBJ2-3; D is uncertain. The CDR3 is 14 amino acids. Trimming stripped 2 bases from V and 2 bases from J, with 8 bases between. The germline V gene has CDR1 MNHNS and CDR2 SASEGT. The CDR3 sequence is CASSEQKNTDTQYF. Here the CDR3 DNA reads TGTGCCAGCAGTGAACAGAAAAACACAGATACGCAGTATTTT.

The chain recombines TRBV27 with TRBJ2-7; 16 bases line up with TRBD2. Trimming at V came to 5 bases and at J to 5 bases, leaving 9 bases not matched to a gene. Germline lookup yields CDR1 MNHEY and CDR2 SMNVEV (reference sequence). This CDR3 contains 17 residues. CDR3 nucleotide sequence: TGTGCCAGCAGTCCCGTCGGGACTAGCGGGAGGGCCGACGAGCAGTACTTC. Translating it yields CASSPVGTSGRADEQYF.

The chain uses TRBV7-9 and TRBJ2-7; perhaps TRBD1 as D (5 bases). The CDR3 is 13 amino acids. V dropped 5 bases and J dropped 2 bases, with 10 bases sitting between them. Germline CDR1 and CDR2: SEHNR and FQNEAQ (reference sequence). CDR3 DNA: TGTGCCAGCAGCGACAGTCTCACCTACGAGCAGTACTTC. Its translation is CASSDSLTYEQYF. The full variable domain, in which reference TRBV7-9 and TRBJ2-7 provide the parts outside the CDR3, is DTGVSQNPRHKITKRGQNVTFRCDPISEHNRLYWYRQTLGQGPEFLTYFQNEAQLEKSRLLSDRFSAERPKGSFSTLEIQRTEQGDSAMYLCASSDSLTYEQYFGPGTRLTVT.

The gene calls are TRBV5-4 and TRBJ2-2, with 11 bases matching TRBD1. Per germline, CDR1 SGHNT and CDR2 YYREEE (reference sequence). With 6 bases clipped from V and 6 bases from J, the junction kept 10 bases outside the gene matches. CDR3 size: 16 residues. CDR3 nucleotide sequence: TGTGCCAGCAAGTCCCCGAAGGGACAGGGGGCCGGGGAGCTGTTTTTT. Its protein product is CASKSPKGQGAGELFF.

J is TRBJ2-2 and V is TRBV4-1; D may be TRBD2 (6 bases). Germline V gene sequence: CDR1 MGHRA, CDR2 YSYEKL. CDR3 size: 16 residues. Trimming removed 1 base at V and 2 bases at J, with 11 bases between. CDR3 amino acids: CASSQAGTPNTGELFF. CDR3 in DNA: TGCGCCAGCAGCCAAGCGGGGACTCCCAACACCGGGGAGCTGTTTTTT.

The rearrangement joins TRBV4-1 to TRBJ2-4; TRBD2 aligns across 8 bases. The V gene's germline CDR1 is MGHRA and CDR2 YSYEKL. Germline trimming cut 1 base from V and 0 bases from J; bases unmatched to any gene: 8. This CDR3 has 18 residues. The CDR3 protein is CASSQGLAGVIAKNIQYF. CDR3 nucleotide sequence: TGCGCCAGCAGCCAAGGTCTAGCGGGTGTCATAGCCAAAAACATTCAGTACTTC.

CDR3 nucleotide sequence: TGTGCCACCAGTGAAACAGGGGGCGCGGATGAGCAGTTCTTC. It specifies CATSETGGADEQFF. The V call is TRBV24-1, the J call TRBJ2-1; TRBD1 matches 9 bases. This CDR3 region has 14 residues. The V gene's germline CDR1 is KGHDR and CDR2 SFDVKD. The ends lost 4 bases at V and 8 bases at J; junction bases unmatched: 5.

The V call is TRBV28, the J call TRBJ2-4, with a possible D match to TRBD2 (6 bases). V was clipped by 7 bases and J by 9 bases, with 10 bases between them. CDR3 length: 11 amino acids. Per germline, CDR1 MDHEN and CDR2 SYDVKM. The DNA for the CDR3 is TGTGCCAGCACCGGGAGTCCCATTCAGTACTTC. This translates into CASTGSPIQYF.

The CDR3 region is CASSLMGGAKETQYF. The CDR3 DNA follows: TGTGCCAGCAGCCTTATGGGGGGGGCGAAAGAGACCCAGTACTTC. The chain has TRBV7-9 and TRBJ2-5; possible D gene TRBD2, 7 bases. Germline V CDR1 and CDR2: SEHNR, FQNEAQ (reference sequence). The CDR3 consists of 15 residues. The V end was cut by 5 bases, the J end by 3 bases, with 16 bases between.

The chain links TRBV7-9 to TRBJ1-1; 8 bases match TRBD1. Germline CDR1 reads SEHNR; CDR2 reads FQNEAQ (reference sequence). J gave up 5 bases and V 6 bases, and 5 bases lay outside the gene matches. The CDR3 is 13 residues long. CDR3 loop: CASSTGGDTEAFF. CDR3 DNA: TGTGCCAGCAGTACAGGGGGAGATACTGAAGCTTTCTTT.

The chain combines TRBV27 with TRBJ2-5; D is unclear. The V and J ends lost 4 bases and 3 bases respectively, with 6 bases between them. Germline values: CDR1 MNHEY, CDR2 SMNVEV (reference sequence). The CDR3 has 12 amino acids. CDR3 bases: TGTGCCAGCAGTTCGAGTAAAGAGACCCAGTACTTC. This translates into CASSSSKETQYF.

The chain employs TRBV9 and TRBJ2-5, with 9 bases identical to TRBD2. This CDR3 has 14 amino acids. V lost 4 bases and J lost 5; bases outside the gene matches: 6. The germline V gene has CDR1 SGDLS and CDR2 YYNGEE. CDR3 amino acids: CASSSLAGVETQYF. For the CDR3, the DNA is TGTGCCAGCAGCTCCTTAGCGGGAGTGGAGACCCAGTACTTC.

The gene calls are TRBV28 and TRBJ1-2; a weak D match, TRBD1 (5 bases). The CDR3 has 14 amino acids. Trimming pared 6 bases from V and 4 bases from J, leaving 15 bases between. CDR1 is MDHEN and CDR2 is SYDVKM in the germline V gene. CDR3 bases: TGTGCCAGCAGCACGCTCGACAGATTCTATGGCTACACCTTC. Protein product: CASSTLDRFYGYTF.

This clone has more than one count but fewer than ten. The rearrangement joins TRBV2 to TRBJ2-5, with D unresolved. The germline CDR1 and CDR2 sequences are SNHLY and FYNNEI. CDR3 length: 13 amino acids. V was trimmed by 4 bases and J by 5 bases, leaving 11 bases between them. The CDR3 bases are TGTGCCAGCAGTGTTTATGACGGGGAGACCCAGTACTTC. It specifies CASSVYDGETQYF.

This clone was detected once. The chain recombines TRBV5-1 with TRBJ2-1; 10 nucleotides line up with TRBD2. This CDR3 is built from 18 residues. The germline gives CDR1 SGHRS, CDR2 YFSETQ. Trimming at V came to 6 bases and at J to 2 bases, leaving 14 bases not matched to a gene. This chain's CDR3 is CASMRGRTGTSAYNEQFF. CDR3 nucleotides: TGCGCCAGCATGCGAGGACGGACCGGGACTAGCGCCTACAATGAGCAGTTCTTC.

This clone was seen a single time. The V gene is TRBV7-2, the J gene TRBJ2-5, with 7 bases identical to TRBD2. CDR1 and CDR2 from the germline V gene are SGHTA and FQGNSA. The CDR3 sequence is 15 residues long. V lost 4 bases and J lost 1; bases outside the gene matches: 6. CDR3 amino acids: CASSWGRGGQETQYF. DNA for the CDR3: TGTGCCAGCAGCTGGGGGAGGGGTGGCCAAGAGACCCAGTACTTC.

The V gene is TRBV7-2, the J gene TRBJ2-7; 8 bases fit TRBD1. Germline loops: CDR1 SGHTA, CDR2 FQGNSA. This CDR3 is built from 13 residues. J lost 3 bases, V lost 5 bases, and 3 bases had no gene match. As DNA, the CDR3 is TGTGCCAGCAGCGACAGGGGAGGCTACGAGCAGTACTTC. Its translation is CASSDRGGYEQYF. Full variable domain (remainder filled in from reference TRBV7-2 and TRBJ2-7): GAGVSQSPSNKVTEKGKDVELRCDPISGHTALYWYRQSLGQGLEFLIYFQGNSAPDKSGLPSDRFSAERTGGSVSTLTIQRTQQEDSAVYLCASSDRGGYEQYFGPGTRLTVT.

The chain recombines TRBV7-6 with TRBJ1-1, with a tentative D call TRBD1 (5 bases). CDR1 SGHVS and CDR2 FNYEAQ come from the germline V gene. With 2 bases removed from V and 4 bases from J, the gap between germline ends came to 14 bases. There are 15 residues in the CDR3. CDR3 loop: CASSLIPGVGTEAFF. In DNA form, the CDR3 reads TGTGCCAGCAGCTTAATACCGGGGGTAGGCACTGAAGCTTTCTTT.

The chain links TRBV21-1 to TRBJ2-7; TRBD1 reflects the table's D call only, with no check against the DNA. TRBV21-1 is a pseudogene. This CDR3 is built from 16 residues. CDR3 coding DNA: TGTGCCAGCAGCAAAGAACGACAGGTTCCCTCCTACGAGCAGTACTTC. It is translated as CASSKERQVPSYEQYF.

The chain employs TRBV18 and TRBJ2-1; the match to TRBD2 covers 13 bases. CDR3 length equals 15 residues. CDR1 and CDR2 from the germline V gene are KGHSH and LQKENI. J gave up 7 bases and V 5 bases, and 5 bases lay outside the gene matches. The CDR3 is CASSAGLAGLNEQFF. DNA for the CDR3: TGTGCCAGCTCAGCGGGACTAGCGGGATTAAATGAGCAGTTCTTC.

The J gene is TRBJ2-1, the V gene TRBV4-3, with 7 bases that match TRBD2. The V gene end was trimmed by 0 bases and the J gene end by 3 bases; junction bases not matched to a gene: 5. The CDR3 sequence is 16 residues long. The germline V gene has CDR1 LGHNA and CDR2 YSLEER. In nucleotides, the CDR3 is TGCGCCAGCAGCCAAGATAAGCGGGATATCTACAATGAGCAGTTCTTC. It specifies CASSQDKRDIYNEQFF.

This sequence joins TRBV3-1 (or the pseudogene TRBV3-2) and TRBJ2-2; TRBD2 matches 10 bases. The length of the CDR3 is 16 residues. The J segment lost 5 bases and the V segment lost 4 bases, leaving 7 bases of the junction unmatched. CDR1 and CDR2 from the germline V gene are LGHDT and YNNKEL (reference sequence). The CDR3 loop is CASSLQTSGLTGELFF. In DNA, the CDR3 is TGTGCCAGCAGCCTCCAGACTAGCGGGCTGACCGGGGAGCTGTTTTTT.

This clone was found once. Additional DNA sequences in this sample encode the identical CDR3. The CDR3 nucleotides read TGTGCCAGCACCACAGGGAACGATGAGCAGTTCTTC. Its protein is CASTTGNDEQFF. This chain uses TRBV27 with TRBJ2-1; tentative D call: TRBD1 (6 bases). The CDR3 is 12 amino acids. From germline, CDR1 is MNHEY and CDR2 SMNVEV (reference sequence). V lost 7 bases and J 8 bases, leaving 12 bases between the germline ends.

The chain links TRBV12-3 or TRBV12-4 to TRBJ2-7; no reliable D call. V dropped 2 bases and J dropped 3 bases, with 5 bases sitting between them. The CDR3 runs to 12 residues. In DNA form, the CDR3 reads TGTGCCAGCAGTTTAACAGTCTACGAGCAGTACTTC. Translation gives CASSLTVYEQYF.

The V gene is TRBV6-2 or TRBV6-3, the J gene TRBJ2-7; 10 bases fit TRBD1. This CDR3 has 17 amino acids. Unmatched junction bases numbered 11, after V lost 2 bases and J lost 4 bases. Looked up from germline, CDR1 is MNHEY and CDR2 is SVGEGT. CDR3 coding DNA: TGTGCCAGCAGTTACCCCCTTCAAGGGACAGGGGAGTACGAGCAGTACTTC. Residues: CASSYPLQGTGEYEQYF.